The next 8 T cell receptor beta chains were all read from a single sample in a study of shared clonotypes between healthy human individuals. Only in-frame clones appear in the TCRdb table, and some are missing; sequencing was by immunoSEQ multiplex PCR. This table holds approximately 2.1 million clones, 85% to 95% found once. The sample consisted of naive CD4+ T cells from PBMCs. Subset defined: CD45RA+ positively selected. The source of these receptors is a man aged 18 to 30 in good health. Some clones in this sample may be carry-over from other donors' samples.

J is TRBJ1-1 and V is TRBV18; D unresolved. The germline V gene encodes CDR1 KGHSH and CDR2 LQKENI. Trimming pared 2 bases from V and 0 bases from J, leaving 10 bases between. This CDR3 spans 15 amino acids. The CDR3 sequence: CASSPSPIVNTEAFF. DNA for the CDR3: TGTGCCAGCTCACCATCCCCAATTGTGAACACTGAAGCTTTCTTT.

The chain links TRBV7-3 to TRBJ2-2, with D perhaps matching TRBD1 (5 bases). Germline V gives CDR1 SGHTA, CDR2 FQGTGA. Trimming left V 1 base short and J 6 bases short, with 12 bases between. The CDR3 loop spans 15 amino acids. In DNA form, the CDR3 reads TGTGCCAGCAGCTTAATAGTGGGGCCACCCGGGGAGCTGTTTTTT. It translates to CASSLIVGPPGELFF.

The rearrangement joins TRBV28 to TRBJ2-2; 8 bases agree with TRBD2. CDR1 and CDR2 (germline): MDHEN, SYDVKM. The CDR3 runs to 16 residues. V was pared by 8 bases and J by 5 bases, with 13 bases of the junction left unmatched. CDR3 bases: TGTGCCAGCTCACGGGGAGGGACTAGTCTTACCGGGGAGCTGTTTTTT. This encodes CASSRGGTSLTGELFF.

The chain joins TRBV15 to TRBJ2-7, with 8 bases matching TRBD1. The germline V gene encodes CDR1 LNHNV and CDR2 YYDKDF (reference sequence). The CDR3 runs to 15 residues. V lost 5 bases and J lost 2; bases outside the gene matches: 8. The CDR3, as DNA: TGTGCCACCAGCTATGGGACAGGCCAGCCCTACGAGCAGTACTTC. It translates to CATSYGTGQPYEQYF.

The rearrangement joins TRBV18 to TRBJ1-1, with D hard to call. CDR1 is KGHSH, CDR2 LQKENI, per germline. The CDR3 length is 16 residues. The germline V and J ends were trimmed by 3 bases and 2 bases, with 16 bases remaining between them. CDR3 DNA sequence: TGTGCCAGCTCACCTTCTGGCAGGCTCCGTAACACTGAAGCTTTCTTT. Protein sequence: CASSPSGRLRNTEAFF.

The gene calls are TRBV5-1 and TRBJ2-3; weak D call: TRBD1 (6 bases). There are 14 residues in the CDR3. The V and J ends lost 7 bases and 6 bases respectively, with 18 bases between them. The germline CDR1 and CDR2 sequences are SGHRS and YFSETQ. This CDR3 reads CASGTGTSGDTQYF. In DNA, the CDR3 is TGCGCCAGCGGGACCGGGACATCGGGGGATACGCAGTATTTT.

The chain has TRBV5-4 and TRBJ2-3; TRBD2 might be the D (6 bases). The CDR3 is 17 residues long. Trimming cost V 4 bases and J 1 base, with 19 bases left between them. CDR1 is SGHNT and CDR2 is YYREEE in the germline V gene (reference sequence). The CDR3 protein is CASSTQFGGTRTDTQYF. The CDR3 region has the DNA TGTGCCAGCAGCACACAGTTCGGGGGAACCCGCACAGATACGCAGTATTTT.

As concerns this clone: Other DNA sequences of this sample code for an identical CDR3. The V gene is TRBV30, the J gene TRBJ2-5, with 8 bases that match TRBD2. CDR1 GTSNPN and CDR2 SVGIG come from the germline V gene (reference sequence). V lost 0 bases, J lost 4 bases, and 4 bases stayed unmatched. The CDR3 is 14 amino acids. The CDR3: CAWSVGLAGETQYF. The CDR3 bases are TGTGCCTGGAGTGTCGGTCTAGCGGGAGAGACCCAGTACTTC.